One sample yielded the 15 T cell receptor beta chains listed below, sequenced in a study of T-cell reconstitution after alpha-beta-depleted transplantation in children. TCRbeta library construction was performed incorporating unique molecular identifiers. Using its own MiXCR run on the PCR reads, TCRdb lists one record per CDR3 protein. Of about 510,000 distinct CDR3 sequences in the sample, 10% to 12% are singletons; the top ten hold around 15%. The sequenced sample was PBMCs, mostly from graft donor cells, obtained 180 days after TCRalphabeta/CD19-depleted stem cell transplant. These receptors all stem from a female patient between 2 and 15 years old who had a stem cell transplant for aplastic anemia, so the T cells may come from the graft donor.

The chain employs TRBV5-1 and TRBJ2-7; D gene uncertain. This CDR3 is 18 amino acids long. Germline assignment: CDR1 SGHRS and CDR2 YFSETQ. V lost 1 base and J lost 2, with 22 bases in between. CDR3 nucleotides: TGCGCCAGCAGCTTGAATCCAGCGTGGGCCGGCGAGCCCTACGAGCAGTACTTC. Its protein product is CASSLNPAWAGEPYEQYF.

This clonotype was detected only a few times. This sequence joins TRBV27 and TRBJ1-1; 7 bases align to TRBD1. V lost 10 bases to trimming and J lost 4 bases; unmatched junction nucleotides: 18. The germline gives CDR1 MNHEY, CDR2 SMNVEV (reference sequence). The CDR3 covers 16 residues. The CDR3 DNA follows: TGTGCCACCTTACAGGGGCAGGGGGGGTTGAGCACTGAAGCTTTCTTT. This sequence encodes CATLQGQGGLSTEAFF.

This clonotype came up a few times. The chain joins TRBV20-1 to TRBJ1-3, with TRBD1 matching over 9 bases. Trimming at V came to 4 bases and at J to 0 bases, leaving 7 bases not matched to a gene. The CDR3 length is 16 residues. Germline V gives CDR1 DFQATT, CDR2 SNEGSKA (reference sequence). The CDR3 reads CSATGTGQLSGNTIYF. The CDR3 region has the DNA TGCAGTGCTACCGGGACAGGGCAGCTCTCTGGAAACACCATATATTTT.

This chain links TRBV7-2 with TRBJ2-1, with a tentative D call TRBD1 (5 bases). This CDR3 contains 15 residues. Per germline, CDR1 SGHTA and CDR2 FQGNSA. V lost 5 bases and J lost 0, with 11 bases in between. CDR3: CASSMTVSSYNEQFF. For the CDR3, the DNA is TGTGCCAGCAGCATGACAGTAAGCTCCTACAATGAGCAGTTCTTC.

This clonotype was detected once. The chain couples TRBV5-1 to TRBJ2-1, with TRBD2 matching over 11 bases. V trimming: 3 bases; J trimming: 4 bases; junction bases outside the gene matches: 6. The CDR3 is 16 amino acids. CDR1 is SGHRS, CDR2 YFSETQ, per germline. CDR3 amino acids: CASSSGLAGQYNEQFF. The CDR3, as DNA: TGCGCCAGCAGCTCCGGACTAGCGGGCCAATACAATGAGCAGTTCTTC.

This clonotype was found a few times. V usage is TRBV7-9 and J usage is TRBJ2-7; D ambiguous. The CDR3 consists of 13 residues. Germline V gene lookup returns CDR1 SEHNR and CDR2 FQNEAQ (reference sequence). V lost 2 bases and J 6 bases, leaving 11 bases between the germline ends. The CDR3 DNA reads TGTGCCAGCAGCTTACAGGAATACGGCGAGCAGTACGTC. Its protein product is CASSLQEYGEQYV.

The rearrangement uses TRBV4-1 and TRBJ2-1, with TRBD1 matching 12 bases. CDR1 is MGHRA, CDR2 YSYEKL, per germline. The CDR3 contains 16 residues. The V segment lost 0 bases and the J segment 11 bases; nucleotides outside the gene matches: 8. The CDR3 nucleotides are TGCGCCAGCAGCCAAGAGAGGGACAGGGGGCCATGGAAGCAGTTCTTC. Encoded protein: CASSQERDRGPWKQFF.

This clonotype appeared a few times. This sequence joins TRBV24-1 and TRBJ2-2; TRBD1 might be the D (6 bases). CDR3 length equals 15 residues. V was cut by 1 base and J by 5 bases, with 10 bases left in between. CDR1 KGHDR and CDR2 SFDVKD come from the germline V gene. CDR3 nucleotide sequence: TGTGCCACCAGTGATTTAGGGCAGGGGACCGGGGAGCTGTTTTTT. Translation: CATSDLGQGTGELFF.

There are many counts of this clonotype. V gene TRBV10-3 combines with J gene TRBJ2-3, with 15 bases matching TRBD2. The CDR3 length is 14 residues. CDR1 is ENHRY, CDR2 SYGVKD, per germline. J lost 8 bases, V lost 8 bases, and 5 bases had no gene match. CDR3 sequence reads: CAIGLAGGQATQYF. The DNA of the CDR3 is TGTGCCATCGGACTAGCGGGGGGGCAGGCTACGCAGTATTTT.

The chain employs TRBV25-1 and TRBJ2-1; 11 bases align to TRBD2. Germline V gene sequence: CDR1 MGHDK, CDR2 SYGVNS. With V trimmed by 4 bases and J by 8 bases, 13 bases remained unmatched. CDR3 length: 17 amino acids. Written as DNA, the CDR3 is TGTGCCAGCAGTGGTTTGACTAGCGGGATGAGAGGGTATGAGCAGTTCTTC. Its protein is CASSGLTSGMRGYEQFF. The whole variable domain, filled in from reference TRBV25-1 and TRBJ2-1, reads EADIYQTPRYLVIGTGKKITLECSQTMGHDKMYWYQQDPGMELHLIHYSYGVNSTEKGDLSSESTVSRIRTEHFPLTLESARPSHTSQYLCASSGLTSGMRGYEQFFGPGTRLTVL.

The chain is built from TRBV20-1 and TRBJ2-5; possibly TRBD1 for D (5 bases). Germline lookup yields CDR1 DFQATT and CDR2 SNEGSKA (reference sequence). This CDR3 contains 12 residues. The V end lost 5 bases, the J end lost 4 bases, and 11 bases lay between the germline ends. The CDR3 DNA reads TGCAGTGCTTCAGGGTTTTCAGAGACCCAGTACTTC. This sequence encodes CSASGFSETQYF.

In this sample, this clonotype turned up a few times. The chain carries TRBV5-1 and TRBJ1-4; 7 bases agree with TRBD1. Trimming took 4 bases from V and 4 from J; bases not matched to a gene: 4. The CDR3 spans 14 residues. CDR1 is SGHRS and CDR2 is YFSETQ in the germline V gene. The CDR3 DNA follows: TGCGCCAGCAGCAGCGGACAGGTTAATGAAAAACTGTTTTTT. Amino acids: CASSSGQVNEKLFF.

This chain connects TRBV6-2 or TRBV6-3 to TRBJ2-7; perhaps TRBD2 as D (6 bases). Germline CDR1 is MNHEY and CDR2 is SVGEGT. V gave up 6 bases and J gave up 4 bases, with 19 bases separating them. CDR3 length equals 15 residues. CDR3 nucleotides: TGTGCCAGCAGAGTCGCCGCGGGGAGGAGTTACGAGCAGTACTTC. Translated, it gives CASRVAAGRSYEQYF.

This clonotype was seen at least ten times. The chain has TRBV7-2 and TRBJ1-2, with D perhaps TRBD1 (5 bases). Germline V gene lookup returns CDR1 SGHTA and CDR2 FQGNSA. The germline V and J ends were trimmed by 1 base and 7 bases, with 10 bases remaining between them. CDR3 size: 13 residues. The CDR3 region is CASSLDARGGYTF. Here the CDR3 DNA reads TGTGCCAGCAGCTTAGATGCTAGGGGTGGCTACACCTTC.

This clonotype was detected only a few times. The chain recombines TRBV29-1 with TRBJ2-1, with TRBD2 matching over 13 bases. J gave up 4 bases and V 5 bases, and 5 bases lay outside the gene matches. The CDR3 sequence is 15 residues long. Germline values: CDR1 SQVTM, CDR2 ANQGSEA. CDR3 loop: CSVFGTSGNYNEQFF. CDR3 nucleotide sequence: TGCAGCGTTTTCGGGACTAGCGGGAATTACAATGAGCAGTTCTTC.